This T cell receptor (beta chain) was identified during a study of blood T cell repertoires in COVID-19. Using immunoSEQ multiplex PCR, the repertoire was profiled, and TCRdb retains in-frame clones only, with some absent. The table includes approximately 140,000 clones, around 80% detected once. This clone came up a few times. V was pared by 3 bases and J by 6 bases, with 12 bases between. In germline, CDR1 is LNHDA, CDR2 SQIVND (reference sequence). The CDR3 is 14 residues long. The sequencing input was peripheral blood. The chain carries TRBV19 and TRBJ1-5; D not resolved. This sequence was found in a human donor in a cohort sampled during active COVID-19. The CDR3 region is CASSIEATPQPQHF. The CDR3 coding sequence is TGTGCCAGTAGTATTGAGGCGACGCCTCAGCCCCAGCATTTT.